Reported below is one T cell receptor beta chain. Other DNA sequences in the same sample also yield this CDR3. Per the original methods: Reference gene primers were amplified, and this amplification served to estimate nucleated cell counts. This table comes from immunoSEQ multiplex PCR, and its TCRdb copy is limited to in-frame clones, with some not included. V and J calls and clone size are as listed in that table; D and trimming were resolved from the DNA. This table has 35,000 to 50,000 clones, about 90% appearing once. This sample is part of a study of blood T cell repertoires in COVID-19. For the study at large: Collection of acute and convalescent COVID-19 samples took place in the United States, Italy and Spain.

The CDR3 totals 15 residues. CDR1 and CDR2 from the germline V gene are SGHRS and YFSETQ. The ends were cut back, 0 bases at V and 2 bases at J, with 6 bases in the middle. The chain is built from TRBV5-1 and TRBJ2-6; tentatively, D is TRBD1 (6 bases). This receptor was obtained from a woman between 40 and 55 years old with acute or convalescent COVID-19. The sample comprised peripheral blood. Here the CDR3 reads CASSLEGAGANVLTF. In DNA, the CDR3 is TGCGCCAGCAGCTTGGAGGGGGCTGGGGCCAACGTCCTGACTTTC.